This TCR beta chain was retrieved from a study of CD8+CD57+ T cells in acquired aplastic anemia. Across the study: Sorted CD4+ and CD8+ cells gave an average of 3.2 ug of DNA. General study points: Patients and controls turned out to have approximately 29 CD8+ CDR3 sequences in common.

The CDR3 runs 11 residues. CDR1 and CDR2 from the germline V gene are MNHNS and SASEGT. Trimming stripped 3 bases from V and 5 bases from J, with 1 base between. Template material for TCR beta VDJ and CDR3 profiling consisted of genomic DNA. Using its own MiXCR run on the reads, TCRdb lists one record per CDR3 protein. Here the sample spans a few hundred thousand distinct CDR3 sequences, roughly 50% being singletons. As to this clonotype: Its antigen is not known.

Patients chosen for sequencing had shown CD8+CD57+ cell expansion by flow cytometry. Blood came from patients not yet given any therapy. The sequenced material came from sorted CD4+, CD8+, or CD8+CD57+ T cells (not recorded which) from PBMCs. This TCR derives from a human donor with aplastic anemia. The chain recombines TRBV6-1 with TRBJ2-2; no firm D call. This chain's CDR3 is CASSETGELFF. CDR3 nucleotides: TGTGCCAGCAGTGAGACCGGGGAGCTGTTTTTT.